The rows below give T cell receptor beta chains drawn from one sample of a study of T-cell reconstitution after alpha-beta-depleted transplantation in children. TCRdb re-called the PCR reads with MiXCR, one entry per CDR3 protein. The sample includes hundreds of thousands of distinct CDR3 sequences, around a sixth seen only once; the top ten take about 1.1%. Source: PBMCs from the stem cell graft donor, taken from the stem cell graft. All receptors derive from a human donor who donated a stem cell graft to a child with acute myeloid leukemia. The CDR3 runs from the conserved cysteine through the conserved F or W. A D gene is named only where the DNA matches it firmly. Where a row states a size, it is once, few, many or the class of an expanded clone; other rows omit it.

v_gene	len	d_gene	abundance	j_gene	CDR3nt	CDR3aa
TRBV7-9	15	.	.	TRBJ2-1	TGTGCCAGCAGCTTAGGGCAGGGGCGCGGCTATGAGCAGTTCTTC	CASSLGQGRGYEQFF
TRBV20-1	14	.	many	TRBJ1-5	TGCAGTGCTAGTAACGACAATAGCAATCAGCCCCAGCATTTT	CSASNDNSNQPQHF
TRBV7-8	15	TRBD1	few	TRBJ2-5	TGTGCCAGCAGCTGGGGACAGGGGCAGTGGGAGACCCAGTACTTC	CASSWGQGQWETQYF
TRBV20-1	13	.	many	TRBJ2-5	TGCAGTGCTAAAGGACCCGGCCAAGAGACCCAGTACTTC	CSAKGPGQETQYF
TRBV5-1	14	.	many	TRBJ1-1	TGCGCCAGCAGCTCCCCGACAGCGGACACTGAAGCTTTCTTT	CASSSPTADTEAFF
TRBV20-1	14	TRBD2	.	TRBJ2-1	TGCAGTGCTAGCGGGGGGGCACCTTACAATGAGCAGTTCTTC	CSASGGAPYNEQFF
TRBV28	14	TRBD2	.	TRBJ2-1	TGTGCCAGCCGGGGAGCGGGGGGGAACAATGAGCAGTTCTTC	CASRGAGGNNEQFF
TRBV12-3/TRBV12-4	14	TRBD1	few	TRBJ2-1	TGTGCCAGCAGCCCCGCGGACAGGGGCAATGAGCAGTTCTTC	CASSPADRGNEQFF
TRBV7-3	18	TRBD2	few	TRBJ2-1	TGTGCCAGCAGCTCGGGACTAGCGGGGGGGCCCTCCTACAATGAGCAGTTCTTC	CASSSGLAGGPSYNEQFF
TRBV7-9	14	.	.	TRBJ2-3	TGTGCCAGCAGCCAGCGTTTAAGCACAGATACGCAGTATTTT	CASSQRLSTDTQYF
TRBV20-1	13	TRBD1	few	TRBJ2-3	TGCAGTGCTAGCAGGGGGTCTGCAGATACGCAGTATTTT	CSASRGSADTQYF
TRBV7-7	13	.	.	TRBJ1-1	TGTGCCAGCAGCCCCCTCGGCTACACTGAAGCTTTCTTT	CASSPLGYTEAFF
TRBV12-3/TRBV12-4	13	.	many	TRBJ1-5	TGTGCCAGCAGTTTAGATAGCAATCAGCCCCAGCATTTT	CASSLDSNQPQHF
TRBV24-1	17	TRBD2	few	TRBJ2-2	TGTGCCACCACTGCTAGCGGGGGGCTATCGAACACCGGGGAGCTGTTTTTT	CATTASGGLSNTGELFF
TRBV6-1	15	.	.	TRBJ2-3	TGTGCCAGCAGTGAAGGGAGGGGGGGGGCAGATACGCAGTATTTT	CASSEGRGGADTQYF
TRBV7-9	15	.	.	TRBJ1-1	TGTGCCAGCAGCTTAGTCCAGGGAGGGCACACTGAAGCTTTCTTT	CASSLVQGGHTEAFF
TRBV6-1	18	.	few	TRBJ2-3	TGTGCCAGCAGTCCCCGGCGGCAGCTTCGAAGTAGCACAGATACGCAGTATTTT	CASSPRRQLRSSTDTQYF
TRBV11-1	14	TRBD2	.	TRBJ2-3	TGTGCCAGCAGCCCGAGACTAGCGGGGAGTACGCAGTATTTT	CASSPRLAGSTQYF
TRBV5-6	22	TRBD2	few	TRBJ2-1	TGTGCCAGCAGCTTGTATCTGGGACTAGCGGGGGGCCCTAAAAGCTCCTACAATGAGCAGTTCTTC	CASSLYLGLAGGPKSSYNEQFF
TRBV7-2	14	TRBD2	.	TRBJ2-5	TGTGCCAGCAGCTTGGGGGAGGGGAAGGAGACCCAGTACTTC	CASSLGEGKETQYF
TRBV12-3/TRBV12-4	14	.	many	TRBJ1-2	TGTGCCAGCAGACTCAGGGAATTAAACTATGGCTACACCTTC	CASRLRELNYGYTF
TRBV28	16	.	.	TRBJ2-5	TGTGCCAGCGATCCGGCAGGAGGGGGGGGACAAGAGACCCAGTACTTC	CASDPAGGGGQETQYF
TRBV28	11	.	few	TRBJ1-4	TGTGCCAGCTACCAGGGTCGGGTTCCGTTTTTT	CASYQGRVPFF
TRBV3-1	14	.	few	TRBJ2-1	TGTGCCAGCAGCTCACAGAGTACCTACAATGAGCAGTTCTTC	CASSSQSTYNEQFF
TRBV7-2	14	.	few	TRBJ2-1	TGTGCCAGCAGCTTAGCGCTAGGGACGGGCGAGCAGTTCTTC	CASSLALGTGEQFF
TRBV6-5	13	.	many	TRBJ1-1	TGTGCCAGCAGTTACGAGAGGGACACTGAAGCTTTCTTT	CASSYERDTEAFF
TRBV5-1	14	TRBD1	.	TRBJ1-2	TGCGCCAGCAGTTCACCCTCAGGGGGTTCTGGCTACACCTTC	CASSSPSGGSGYTF
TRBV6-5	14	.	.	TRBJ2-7	TGTGCCAGCAGTTCCTCGGGATTCTACTACGAGCAGTACTTC	CASSSSGFYYEQYF
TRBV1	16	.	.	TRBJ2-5	TGCACCAGCAGCCAAGTTTCGGCTAGCGGACAAGAGACCCAGTACTTC	CTSSQVSASGQETQYF
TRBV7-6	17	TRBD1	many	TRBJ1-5	TGTGCCAGCAGCTCCGGACAGGGGGGATCGAGCAATCAGCCCCAGCATTTT	CASSSGQGGSSNQPQHF
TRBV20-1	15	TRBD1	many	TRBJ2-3	TGCAGTGCTAGAGATCCGACAGGGAGCACAGATACGCAGTATTTT	CSARDPTGSTDTQYF
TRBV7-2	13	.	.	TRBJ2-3	TGTGCCAGCAGCTTGGGGGGCCAGGATACGCAGTATTTT	CASSLGGQDTQYF
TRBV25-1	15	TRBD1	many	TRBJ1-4	TGTGCCAGCAGTCGACAGGGGGCTACGAATGAAAAACTGTTTTTT	CASSRQGATNEKLFF
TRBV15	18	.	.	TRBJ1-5	TGTGCCACCAGCAGATACCTTGACAGGCGGGCCGATAATCAGCCCCAGCATTTT	CATSRYLDRRADNQPQHF
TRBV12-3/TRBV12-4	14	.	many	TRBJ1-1	TGTGCCAGCAGTCTCAGGGAAGGGAACACTGAAGCTTTCTTT	CASSLREGNTEAFF
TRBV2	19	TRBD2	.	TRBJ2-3	TGTGCCAGCAGTTTAGGGCTAGCGGGGGGGCCGCATCTCACAGATACGCAGTATTTT	CASSLGLAGGPHLTDTQYF
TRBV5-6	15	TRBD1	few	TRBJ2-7	TGTGCCAGCAGCTTGCAGACAGGGGGTGTTTACGAGCAGTACTTC	CASSLQTGGVYEQYF
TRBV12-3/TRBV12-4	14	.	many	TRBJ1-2	TGTGCCAGCAGTTTTGCAGGGTCCCGCTATGGCTACACCTTC	CASSFAGSRYGYTF
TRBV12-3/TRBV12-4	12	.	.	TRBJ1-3	TGTGCCAGCACCATGGGTGGAAACACCATATATTTT	CASTMGGNTIYF
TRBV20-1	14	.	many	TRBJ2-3	TGCAGTGCTAGTTCCCCGACGGGCGCCAATACGCAGTATTTT	CSASSPTGANTQYF
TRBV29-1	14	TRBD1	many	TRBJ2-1	TGCAGCGTTACCCGACAGGGATCCTACAATGAGCAGTTCTTC	CSVTRQGSYNEQFF
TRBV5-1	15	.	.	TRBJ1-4	TGCGCCAGCAGCACCGGACAGCCCAATAATGAAAAACTGTTTTTT	CASSTGQPNNEKLFF
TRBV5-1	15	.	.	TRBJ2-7	TGCGCCAGCAGCTTGGCCTTGGAGGGGACCTACGAGCAGTACTTC	CASSLALEGTYEQYF
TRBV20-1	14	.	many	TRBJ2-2	TGCAGTGCTAGAAGGCAGGGGCACACCGGGGAGCTGTTTTTT	CSARRQGHTGELFF
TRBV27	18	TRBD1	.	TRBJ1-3	TGTGCCAGCAGTCCAAGCCCTTGGGGACAGGGACCTGGAAACACCATATATTTT	CASSPSPWGQGPGNTIYF
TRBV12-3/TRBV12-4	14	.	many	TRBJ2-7	TGTGCCAGCAGTTTCCAGGCGACAGGCTACGAGCAGTACTTC	CASSFQATGYEQYF
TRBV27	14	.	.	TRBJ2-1	TGTGCCAGCAGTTTCCGGCGGCACGACAATGAGCAGTTCTTC	CASSFRRHDNEQFF
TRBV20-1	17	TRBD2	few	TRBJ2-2	TGCAGTGCACTGACTAGCGGGGCGACTTCGAACACCGGGGAGCTGTTTTTT	CSALTSGATSNTGELFF
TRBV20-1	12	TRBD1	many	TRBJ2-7	TGCAGTGCAACCCGGGACAGCTACGAGCAGTACTTC	CSATRDSYEQYF
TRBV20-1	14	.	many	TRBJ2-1	TGCAGTGAGCGGGGACATAAGGAGGGAAATGAGCAGTTCTTC	CSERGHKEGNEQFF
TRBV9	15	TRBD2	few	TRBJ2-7	TGTGCCAGCAGCCCCTGGGTAGCGGGGGCATACGAGCAGTACTTC	CASSPWVAGAYEQYF
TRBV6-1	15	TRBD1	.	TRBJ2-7	TGTGCCAGCCGTAATATCAGGGGGAGCTCCTACGAGCAGTACTTC	CASRNIRGSSYEQYF
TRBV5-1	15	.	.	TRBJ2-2	TGCGCCAGCCACTCCATGAACGCGAACACCGGGGAGCTGTTTTTT	CASHSMNANTGELFF
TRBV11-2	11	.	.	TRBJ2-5	TGTGCCAGCAGCGCCTCGGAGACCCAGTACTTC	CASSASETQYF
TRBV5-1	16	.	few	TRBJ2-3	TGCGCCAGCAGCTTGTATGGGGGGCGCGGCACAGATACGCAGTATTTT	CASSLYGGRGTDTQYF
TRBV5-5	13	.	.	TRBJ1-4	TGTGCCAGCAGCTCCGGGGGGGGTGAAAAACTGTTTTTT	CASSSGGGEKLFF
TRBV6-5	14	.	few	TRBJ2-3	TGTGCCAGCAGTCACAGGGTTGGAGGAGATACGCAGTATTTT	CASSHRVGGDTQYF